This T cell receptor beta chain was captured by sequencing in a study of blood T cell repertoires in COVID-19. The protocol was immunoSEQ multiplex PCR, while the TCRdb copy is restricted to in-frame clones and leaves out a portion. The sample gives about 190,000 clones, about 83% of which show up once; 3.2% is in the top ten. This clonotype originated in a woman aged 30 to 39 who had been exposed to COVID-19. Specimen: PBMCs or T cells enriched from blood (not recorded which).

CDR3 bases: TGTGCCAGCAGCTTAGCTAGCGGGGCCCCACAAGAGACCCAGTACTTC. Encoded protein: CASSLASGAPQETQYF. V is TRBV7-6 and J is TRBJ2-5; TRBD2 matches 8 bases. Germline CDR1 and CDR2: SGHVS and FNYEAQ. The CDR3 loop spans 16 amino acids. The junction had 5 bases not matched to a gene; V was cut back by 0 bases and J by 2 bases.